These 24 T cell receptor beta chains were all obtained from the same sample, sequenced in a study of T-cell reconstitution after alpha-beta-depleted transplantation in children. Unique molecular identifiers featured in how the TCRbeta library was prepared. Each CDR3 protein is one row after TCRdb ran MiXCR on the PCR reads. The sample holds about 200,000 distinct CDR3 sequences; about a sixth are singletons and the top ten take approximately 40%. The sample consisted of PBMCs, mostly from graft donor cells, taken 360 days after TCRalphabeta/CD19-depleted stem cell transplant. The receptors stem from a male patient between 2 and 10 years old who had a stem cell transplant for acute lymphoblastic leukemia, so the T cells may come from the graft donor.

The J gene is TRBJ2-3, the V gene TRBV12-3 or TRBV12-4, with TRBD1 as a possible D gene (6 bases). CDR3 size: 16 residues. With 1 base removed from V and 0 bases from J, the gap between germline ends came to 11 bases. This CDR3 is CASSLEQGLSTDTQYF. As DNA, the CDR3 is TGTGCCAGCAGTTTAGAGCAGGGGCTAAGCACAGATACGCAGTATTTT.

This clonotype was counted ten times or more. The V gene is TRBV5-1, the J gene TRBJ2-2, with 9 bases lining up with TRBD1. The CDR3 covers 15 residues. Germline CDR1 and CDR2: SGHRS and YFSETQ. V was pared by 4 bases and J by 7 bases, with 8 bases of the junction left unmatched. The CDR3 coding sequence is TGCGCCAGCAGCGCCGGGACAGGGATCGGCGGGGAGCTGTTTTTT. As protein: CASSAGTGIGGELFF.

The rearrangement joins TRBV29-1 to TRBJ2-3; D possibly corresponds to TRBD1 (5 bases). The CDR3 spans 14 residues. Trimming shortened V by 7 bases and J by 6 bases, and 20 bases separated the two germline ends. From germline, CDR1 is SQVTM and CDR2 ANQGSEA. The chain's CDR3 is CSGRDRSLWDTQYF. CDR3 in DNA: TGCAGCGGCCGAGACAGATCTCTCTGGGATACGCAGTATTTT.

CDR3 loop: CASSEVFGGITGELFF. As DNA, the CDR3 is TGTGCCAGCAGTGAAGTGTTCGGGGGAATCACCGGGGAGCTGTTTTTT. V and J are TRBV25-1 and TRBJ2-2, with a possible D match to TRBD2 (6 bases). CDR1 is MGHDK, CDR2 SYGVNS, per germline. CDR3 length equals 16 residues. V was cut by 2 bases and J by 4 bases, with 14 bases left in between.

Of note for this clonotype: This may come from a read error, since a much larger clone is one base off. This chain links TRBV29-1 with TRBJ1-2, with D unresolved. The CDR3 is made up of 12 amino acids. Germline V CDR1 and CDR2: SQVTM, ANQGSEA. The CDR3 loop reads CSVVGRNYGYNF. The DNA for the CDR3 is TGCAGCGTTGTCGGCAGGAACTATGGCTACAACTTC.

Only a few counts were recorded for this clonotype. V is TRBV28 and J is TRBJ1-2; tentative D call: TRBD1 (5 bases). This CDR3 spans 15 amino acids. Trimming left V 7 bases short and J 5 bases short, with 20 bases between. Germline values: CDR1 MDHEN, CDR2 SYDVKM. CDR3 in amino acids: CASKVGGADGYGYTF. CDR3 sequence (DNA): TGTGCCAGCAAAGTTGGAGGGGCGGACGGGTATGGCTACACCTTC.

The chain uses TRBV7-2 and TRBJ2-7, with D possibly TRBD1 on 6 matching bases. This CDR3 is built from 15 residues. Germline CDR1 is SGHTA and CDR2 is FQGNSA. V lost 3 bases to trimming and J lost 2 bases, with 14 bases between them. Here the CDR3 DNA reads TGTGCCAGCAGCTTCGATTGGGACAACCCCTACGAGCAGTACTTC. It yields the protein CASSFDWDNPYEQYF.

The V call is TRBV6-5, the J call TRBJ1-3; D ambiguous. The CDR3 loop spans 15 amino acids. The V end lost 0 bases, the J end lost 2 bases, and 8 bases lay between the germline ends. Germline CDR1 reads MNHEY; CDR2 reads SVGAGI. The CDR3 DNA reads TGTGCCAGCAGTTACTCGAGAGGGACTGGAAACACCATATATTTT. It encodes CASSYSRGTGNTIYF.

This clonotype came up a few times. The gene calls are TRBV7-7 and TRBJ2-7; 7 nucleotides match TRBD2. CDR1 SSHAT and CDR2 FNYEAQ come from the germline V gene (reference sequence). This CDR3 is 15 amino acids long. After removal of 1 base from V and 3 bases from J, the junction contained 6 bases not matched to a gene. The CDR3 sequence: CASSLEAGSGYEQYF. The CDR3, as DNA: TGTGCCAGCAGCTTAGAAGCGGGGAGCGGCTACGAGCAGTACTTC.

The J gene is TRBJ2-5, the V gene TRBV4-3; D gene ambiguous. The CDR3 loop spans 14 amino acids. Germline V gene lookup returns CDR1 LGHNA and CDR2 YSLEER. The ends were cut back, 0 bases at V and 5 bases at J, with 10 bases in the middle. The CDR3 loop reads CASSQDSGLETQYF. The DNA for the CDR3 is TGCGCCAGCAGCCAAGATTCAGGATTGGAGACCCAGTACTTC.

The chain links TRBV12-3 or TRBV12-4 to TRBJ1-2; D remains ambiguous. This CDR3 is built from 14 residues. Trimming removed 1 base from V and 4 bases from J, with 10 bases in between. CDR3 DNA: TGTGCCAGCAGTTTAGTCAGCCCAATCTATGGCTACACCTTC. It encodes CASSLVSPIYGYTF.

This clonotype was observed a few times. CDR3 in amino acids: CASSQDLDGPPFREQFF. The DNA for the CDR3 is TGCGCCAGCAGCCAAGATCTTGATGGGCCGCCCTTTCGGGAGCAGTTCTTC. The genes are TRBV4-3 and TRBJ2-1, with D unclear. The ends were cut back, 0 bases at V and 10 bases at J, with 22 bases in the middle. There are 17 residues in the CDR3. Germline V gives CDR1 LGHNA, CDR2 YSLEER.

A few counts support this clonotype. The chain joins TRBV5-1 to TRBJ1-2; the D is unclear. The CDR3 is made up of 14 amino acids. The V end was cut by 6 bases, the J end by 0 bases, with 12 bases between. The germline V gene encodes CDR1 SGHRS and CDR2 YFSETQ. This CDR3 reads CASNLAGANYGYTF. CDR3 in DNA: TGCGCCAGCAACCTCGCTGGAGCTAACTATGGCTACACCTTC.

There are a few counts of this clonotype. This chain connects TRBV7-8 to TRBJ1-5; no firm D call. CDR1 is SGHVS and CDR2 is FQNEAQ in the germline V gene. This CDR3 spans 15 amino acids. With 5 bases removed from V and 1 base from J, the gap between germline ends came to 12 bases. The CDR3 DNA is TGTGCCAGCAGCCCTACACCCGGCAGCAATCAGCCCCAGCATTTT. Amino acid sequence: CASSPTPGSNQPQHF.

This clonotype has just a few counts. This chain links TRBV2 with TRBJ2-7, with TRBD1 identical over 8 bases. The CDR3 is 16 residues long. Germline V gives CDR1 SNHLY, CDR2 FYNNEI. V lost 7 bases and J lost 1; bases outside the gene matches: 12. CDR3 in amino acids: CASTTVFGQGSYEQYF. In DNA, the CDR3 is TGTGCCAGCACTACGGTCTTCGGACAGGGTTCCTACGAGCAGTACTTC.

This clonotype was picked up a small number of times. The DNA for the CDR3 is TGTGCCAGCAGAGCGGACAGGTGGGACACCGGGGAGCTGTTTTTT. Amino acids: CASRADRWDTGELFF. V usage is TRBV12-3 or TRBV12-4 and J usage is TRBJ2-2, with TRBD1 matching 7 bases. Trimming at V came to 6 bases and at J to 3 bases, leaving 7 bases not matched to a gene. CDR3 length equals 15 residues.

The chain is built from TRBV4-3 and TRBJ1-2, with a weak D call TRBD1 (6 bases). CDR1 is LGHNA and CDR2 is YSLEER in the germline V gene. Trimming shortened V by 5 bases and J by 3 bases, and 16 bases separated the two germline ends. There are 15 residues in the CDR3. For the CDR3, the DNA is TGCGCCAGCAGCTACAACAGGGTATGGGACTATGGCTACACCTTC. Its protein is CASSYNRVWDYGYTF.

The sample holds a few counts of this clonotype. The genes are TRBV19 and TRBJ1-1; D is unresolved. Germline CDR1 is LNHDA and CDR2 is SQIVND (reference sequence). The ends were cut back, 1 base at V and 7 bases at J, with 10 bases in the middle. This CDR3 is built from 13 residues. The CDR3 region is CASSIGNGYEAFF. CDR3 in DNA: TGTGCCAGTAGTATAGGCAACGGGTATGAAGCTTTCTTT.

This clonotype was recorded once. The V gene is TRBV20-1, the J gene TRBJ2-2; D may be TRBD2 (6 bases). Germline lookup yields CDR1 DFQATT and CDR2 SNEGSKA (reference sequence). V lost 3 bases to trimming and J lost 6 bases, with 17 bases between them. The CDR3 has 15 amino acids. CDR3: CSARRVAVISGELFF. The CDR3 DNA follows: TGCAGTGCTAGGCGTGTAGCGGTGATATCCGGGGAGCTGTTTTTT.

This clonotype was seen only a few times. The V gene is TRBV5-1, the J gene TRBJ2-2; 12 bases fit TRBD2. The CDR3 runs 15 residues. V lost 4 bases to trimming and J lost 6 bases; unmatched junction nucleotides: 4. Germline-derived CDR1 and CDR2 are SGHRS and YFSETQ. DNA for the CDR3: TGCGCCAGCAGCCCGGGACTAGCGGGCTCCGGGGAGCTGTTTTTT. Its translation is CASSPGLAGSGELFF.

The rearrangement uses TRBV29-1 and TRBJ1-3; no reliable D call. Germline CDR1 SQVTM, CDR2 ANQGSEA. V was clipped by 2 bases and J by 2 bases, with 1 base between them. This CDR3 has 11 amino acids. The CDR3 sequence is CSVETGNTIYF. CDR3 bases: TGCAGCGTTGAAACTGGAAACACCATATATTTT.

The rearrangement uses TRBV29-1 and TRBJ2-1; D ambiguous. Trimming cost V 7 bases and J 0 bases, with 13 bases left between them. Germline values: CDR1 SQVTM, CDR2 ANQGSEA. This CDR3 region has 14 residues. The CDR3 loop reads CSASEQSSYNEQFF. The CDR3 bases are TGCAGCGCCTCAGAGCAGAGCTCCTACAATGAGCAGTTCTTC.

This clonotype was counted between two and nine times. The V and J genes are TRBV12-3 or TRBV12-4 and TRBJ2-7; D gene unclear. The CDR3 is made up of 12 amino acids. V was clipped by 8 bases and J by 0 bases, with 8 bases between them. CDR3 nucleotide sequence: TGTGCCAGCGCTTTGAGCTCCTACGAGCAGTACTTC. Encoded protein: CASALSSYEQYF.

This chain joins TRBV6-6 and TRBJ2-7; D may be TRBD2 (6 bases). V gave up 6 bases and J gave up 3 bases, with 9 bases separating them. From germline, CDR1 is MNHNY and CDR2 SVGAGI (reference sequence). The CDR3 is 12 residues long. CDR3 nucleotides: TGTGCCAGCAGCGCGACTAGCTACGAGCAGTACTTC. Amino acid sequence: CASSATSYEQYF.